This T cell receptor beta chain was sequenced in a study of blood T cell repertoires in COVID-19. Study as a whole: Donors in the United States, Italy and Spain gave samples during acute or convalescent COVID-19. The cDNA or gDNA used as material had been derived from T cells, B-cell-depleted T cells, or PBMCs.

As processed by the authors: Estimated nucleated cell counts came from reference gene primer amplification. The repertoire was sequenced with immunoSEQ multiplex PCR; TCRdb's copy has only in-frame clones and lacks some. The V and J calls and clone size come from that table; D and trimming were worked out from the DNA. The profile shows over 100,000 clones, roughly 80% of them singletons. This clone was counted a single time. The junction had 1 base not matched to a gene; V was cut back by 8 bases and J by 2 bases. The CDR3 is made up of 13 amino acids. The V gene's germline CDR1 is LNHNV and CDR2 YYDKDF (reference sequence).

The genes are TRBV15 and TRBJ2-3; TRBD1 matches 10 bases. The sequence came from a woman older than 75 with active or convalescent COVID-19. The specimen sequenced was peripheral blood. The CDR3 here is CATGTGVTDTQYF. In nucleotides, the CDR3 is TGTGCCACCGGGACAGGGGTCACAGATACGCAGTATTTT.